The rows below give T cell receptor beta chains drawn from one sample of a study of blood T cell repertoires in COVID-19. Profiling relied on immunoSEQ multiplex PCR, and the TCRdb table lists in-frame clones only, not all of them. The sample carries around 64,000 clones, 85% to 90% recorded once. Sequencing input: peripheral blood. These receptors originate from a man in his fifties with active COVID-19. CDR3s include the opening cysteine and the closing phenylalanine or tryptophan.

cdr3_length v_call cdr3_aa
13 TRBV3-1/TRBV3-2 CASSLGQGRTQYF
16 TRBV19 CASTNRQGSWNQPQHF
14 TRBV6-6 CASIGTAPYNEQFF
16 TRBV18 CASSPDQGAGANVLTF
16 TRBV5-1 CASSIGTMVGQETQYF
12 TRBV29-1 CSATTGSYGYTF
15 TRBV7-7 CASSFGQGAGEKLFF
14 TRBV7-7 CASSLVVQSYEQYF
11 TRBV20-1 CSAKTVDTQYF
18 TRBV6-6 CASSPRDRGHGGANVLTF
13 TRBV4-3 CASSQERGQRAFF
10 TRBV20-1 CSAKTNEQFF
17 TRBV7-8 CASSAGTSGSFSNEQFF
16 TRBV2 CASRGKREENTGELFF
14 TRBV18 CASSPSSGFDIQYF
17 TRBV19 CASSSPLSGRSTDTQYF
13 TRBV27 CASLPAGGSGYTF
15 TRBV5-1 CASSLGQGGAGELFF
15 TRBV29-1 CSVGLAETNTGELFF
13 TRBV30 CAWNPGGAGGYTF
15 TRBV18 CASSPTASYNSPLHF
15 TRBV28 CASSLTGRMDYGYTF
14 TRBV5-6 CASSQPGLVNEQFF
16 TRBV3-1/TRBV3-2 CASSQGVGRHGSPLHF
15 TRBV11-2 CASSSGAGVNNEQFF
15 TRBV4-3 CASSAMGQGFYGYTF
18 TRBV3-1/TRBV3-2 CASSQGGGLAGGTDTQYF
15 TRBV18 CASSPTQSIAGEQYF
16 TRBV4-1 CASNPGGSALQETQYF
16 TRBV6-8 CASSYADGGGFYGYTF
16 TRBV5-1 CASSSKGNANTGELFF
11 TRBV7-9 CASSSKNIQYF
15 TRBV6-5 CASSYTQTGSYGYTF
15 TRBV3-1/TRBV3-2 CASSPDRGRYYGYTF
14 TRBV9 CASSVGLGTDEQYF
15 TRBV5-5 CASSEHFSGSYEQYF
13 TRBV19 CASSSTGREKLFF
15 TRBV27 CASSSRTVNTGELFF
11 TRBV24-1 CATSDLQEQYF
14 TRBV20-1 CSASRRTATGEQYF
15 TRBV7-2 CASSQVGPGADTQYF
17 TRBV9 CASSVGAGAWGTGELFF
15 TRBV6-5 CASSPSSGNSHEQFF
13 TRBV6-1 CASSDNPYRGYTF
18 TRBV18 CASSPRTSGSISYNEQFF
15 TRBV6-4 CASSIAGVSGNEQFF
18 TRBV6-1 CASSAAPFTGDPTDTQYF
14 TRBV2 CASSHGTENTEAFF
14 TRBV5-6 CASSPAGGQAGYTF
11 TRBV11-2 CASRANTEAFF